These 8 T cell receptor beta chains originate from one sample sequenced in a study of control samples from healthy donors and cancer patients. Assay used: immunoSEQ multiplex PCR; TCRdb lists only in-frame clones, some missing. The sample comprises about 170,000 clones, 91% of which are singletons, and less than 1.6% rests with the top ten. Input material: blood. The receptor source for this set is a young woman in good health.

This clone occurred once. The V call is TRBV6-2 or TRBV6-3, the J call TRBJ1-1; a possible D gene is TRBD1 (5 bases). The CDR3 length is 11 residues. The germline CDR1 and CDR2 sequences are MNHEY and SVGEGT. The germline V and J ends were trimmed by 6 bases and 11 bases, with 13 bases remaining between them. CDR3 sequence reads: CASSRGAGAFF. The DNA for the CDR3 is TGTGCCAGCAGCCGAGGGGCAGGGGCTTTCTTT.

The chain is built from TRBV11-3 and TRBJ1-6; 7 nucleotides align to TRBD1. This CDR3 is built from 15 residues. Germline CDR1 and CDR2: SGHNT and YENEEA. The V and J ends lost 1 base and 4 bases, in that order; junction bases with no gene match: 1. CDR3 amino acids: CASSLAGGYNSPLHF. The CDR3 DNA follows: TGTGCCAGCAGCTTAGCAGGGGGGTATAATTCACCCCTCCACTTT. The full variable domain, with the rest looked up from reference TRBV11-3 and TRBJ1-6, is EAGVVQSPRYKIIEKKQPVAFWCNPISGHNTLYWYLQNLGQGPELLIRYENEEAVDDSQLPKDRFSAERLKGVDSTLKIQPAELGDSAVYLCASSLAGGYNSPLHFGNGTRLTVT.

This chain uses TRBV5-5 with TRBJ1-5, with D perhaps matching TRBD1 (6 bases). The germline gives CDR1 SGHKS, CDR2 YYEKEE (reference sequence). The CDR3 runs to 15 residues. The V gene lost 6 bases and the J gene lost 4 bases, with 17 bases spanning the gap. DNA for the CDR3: TGTGCCAGCACCCTCACCGGGACACCTAATCAGCCCCAGCATTTT. Translated, it gives CASTLTGTPNQPQHF.

CDR3 in amino acids: CASSQDRQGDTEAFF. In nucleotides, the CDR3 is TGCGCCAGCAGCCAAGATCGCCAGGGGGACACTGAAGCTTTCTTT. This rearrangement joins TRBV4-3 to TRBJ1-1; 7 positions agree with TRBD1. CDR3 size: 15 residues. J lost 3 bases, V lost 0 bases, and 4 bases had no gene match. Germline-derived CDR1 and CDR2 are LGHNA and YSLEER.

There are a few counts of this clone. The chain recombines TRBV19 with TRBJ2-3; tentatively, D is TRBD1 (6 bases). Looked up from germline, CDR1 is LNHDA and CDR2 is SQIVND (reference sequence). V lost 5 bases and J lost 4, with 10 bases in between. The CDR3 is 13 residues long. The CDR3 sequence is CASSLGTPDTQYF. The CDR3 DNA follows: TGTGCCAGTAGTCTCGGGACACCAGATACGCAGTATTTT.

The V gene is TRBV19, the J gene TRBJ2-3; TRBD1 agrees at 8 bases. V was clipped by 6 bases and J by 3 bases; unmatched bases: 5. The length of the CDR3 is 14 residues. Germline assignment: CDR1 LNHDA and CDR2 SQIVND (reference sequence). CDR3 sequence reads: CASRRQGSTDTQYF. The CDR3 region has the DNA TGTGCCAGTAGACGACAGGGGAGTACAGATACGCAGTATTTT.

The chain uses TRBV5-1 and TRBJ1-6; D gene ambiguous. The CDR3 runs 13 residues. From germline, CDR1 is SGHRS and CDR2 YFSETQ. Trimming removed 5 bases from V and 8 bases from J, with 11 bases in between. CDR3 nucleotides: TGCGCCAGCAGGGAGTTTACGGATTCACCCCTCCACTTT. Translation gives CASREFTDSPLHF.

The V call is TRBV6-5, the J call TRBJ2-2; 12 bases are a match to TRBD2. Per the germline V gene, CDR1 is MNHEY and CDR2 is SVGAGI. Trimming at V came to 5 bases and at J to 6 bases, leaving 4 bases not matched to a gene. There are 15 residues in the CDR3. The CDR3, as DNA: TGTGCCAGCAGTAAGCTAGCGGGGGGGCCCGGGGAGCTGTTTTTT. Its protein product is CASSKLAGGPGELFF.